Listed here are 27 T cell receptor beta chains from one sample, sequenced in a study of vaccination and CD4 T cells after COVID-19. These receptors' antigens are unknown. Cultured CD4+ T cell DNA was sequenced using the Oncomine TCR Beta short-read assay. Each CDR3 protein gets one entry after TCRdb re-called the PCR reads with MiXCR. The sample has 3,000 to 4,000 distinct CDR3 sequences; around 32% are singletons. Sample treatment: roughly 10-day PBMC culture with coronavirus spike peptide pools or control peptides (ViraFEST assay). The sequenced sample was CD4+ T cells from blood, cultured in vitro. These receptors were obtained from a human donor who had recovered from COVID-19.

The chain uses TRBV3-1 and TRBJ2-2, with 8 bases identical to TRBD1. Germline assignment: CDR1 LGHDT and CDR2 YNNKEL (reference sequence). This CDR3 region has 15 residues. V lost 4 bases to trimming and J lost 4 bases; unmatched junction nucleotides: 5. In nucleotides, the CDR3 is TGTGCCAGCAGCCTACAGGGGGTTGCCACCGGGGAGCTGTTTTTT. Translation: CASSLQGVATGELFF.

The rearrangement links TRBV6-1 to TRBJ2-7; TRBD1 aligns across 9 bases. This CDR3 is 15 amino acids long. Germline V gene lookup returns CDR1 MNHNS and CDR2 SASEGT. J was trimmed by 6 bases and V by 6 bases; bases with no gene match: 12. The CDR3 spells CASSQKRGGQGEQYF. CDR3 in DNA: TGTGCCAGCAGCCAGAAGAGGGGGGGACAGGGCGAGCAGTACTTC.

This rearrangement joins TRBV27 to TRBJ2-1; 9 bases map to TRBD1. CDR1 is MNHEY and CDR2 is SMNVEV in the germline V gene (reference sequence). This CDR3 comprises 15 residues. After removal of 3 bases from V and 4 bases from J, the junction contained 4 bases not matched to a gene. In DNA form, the CDR3 reads TGTGCCAGCAGTTTTTGGACAGGGGTTTACAATGAGCAGTTCTTC. This gives the protein CASSFWTGVYNEQFF.

The chain combines TRBV6-1 with TRBJ1-1; D is perhaps TRBD1 (6 bases). Germline V gives CDR1 MNHNS, CDR2 SASEGT. The CDR3 is made up of 14 amino acids. The V and J ends lost 6 bases and 1 base respectively, with 12 bases between them. For the CDR3, the DNA is TGTGCCAGCAGCCGGGGGACACAGAACACTGAAGCTTTCTTT. Its translation is CASSRGTQNTEAFF.

This chain links TRBV27 with TRBJ2-1; D ambiguous. Germline CDR1 is MNHEY and CDR2 is SMNVEV (reference sequence). Trimming shortened V by 7 bases and J by 9 bases, and 19 bases separated the two germline ends. There are 14 residues in the CDR3. CDR3 coding DNA: TGTGCCAGCACTTTCCCTTGGACCCTGGCTGAGCAGTTCTTC. Translated, it gives CASTFPWTLAEQFF.

Relative to its sample, this clonotype is medium-sized. The chain carries TRBV12-3 or TRBV12-4 and TRBJ1-1, with D possibly TRBD1 on 6 matching bases. The CDR3 totals 14 residues. V was pared by 2 bases and J by 6 bases, with 13 bases between. CDR3 in DNA: TGTGCCAGCAGTTTAATGGTCCAGGGGCCTGAAGCTTTCTTT. This encodes CASSLMVQGPEAFF.

This clonotype was recorded a few times. The V call is TRBV19, the J call TRBJ1-1; D remains ambiguous. V was clipped by 8 bases and J by 1 base, with 20 bases between them. The CDR3 spans 16 residues. Looked up from germline, CDR1 is LNHDA and CDR2 is SQIVND (reference sequence). DNA of the CDR3: TGTGCCAGTCCCGGTGGCATGTGGAAGGGGAACACTGAAGCTTTCTTT. This sequence encodes CASPGGMWKGNTEAFF. Drawing the rest from reference TRBV19 and TRBJ1-1, the complete variable domain is DGGITQSPKYLFRKEGQNVTLSCEQNLNHDAMYWYRQDPGQGLRLIYYSQIVNDFQKGDIAEGYSVSREKKESFPLTVTSAQKNPTAFYLCASPGGMWKGNTEAFFGQGTRLTVV.

The chain uses TRBV20-1 and TRBJ2-3, with TRBD2 identical over 11 bases. Germline CDR1 is DFQATT and CDR2 is SNEGSKA (reference sequence). This CDR3 has 15 residues. Unmatched junction bases numbered 9, after V lost 6 bases and J lost 4 bases. CDR3 in amino acids: CSAKKSGLAADTQYF. The CDR3 region has the DNA TGCAGTGCCAAAAAGTCGGGACTAGCGGCAGATACGCAGTATTTT.

The chain has TRBV5-1 and TRBJ2-7, with 9 bases aligning to TRBD1. This CDR3 has 14 residues. The V and J ends lost 0 bases and 7 bases, in that order; junction bases with no gene match: 5. Germline V gene lookup returns CDR1 SGHRS and CDR2 YFSETQ. CDR3 DNA: TGCGCCAGCAGCTTGGACAGGGGGCGCGGGGAGCAGTACTTC. Translated, it gives CASSLDRGRGEQYF.

This chain links TRBV12-3 or TRBV12-4 with TRBJ2-1, with D tentatively TRBD1 or TRBD2 (5 bases each). The CDR3 loop spans 14 amino acids. Trimming removed 6 bases from V and 2 bases from J, with 11 bases in between. CDR3 DNA: TGTGCCAGCAGGGGGGATGGGCCCTACAATGAGCAGTTCTTC. Translation: CASRGDGPYNEQFF.

This chain joins TRBV5-1 and TRBJ1-6; a possible D gene is TRBD1 (5 bases). The V and J ends lost 0 bases and 2 bases respectively, with 15 bases between them. Germline V gene sequence: CDR1 SGHRS, CDR2 YFSETQ. This CDR3 comprises 18 residues. The CDR3 DNA is TGCGCCAGCAGCTTGGGCTCCCGGGGGAGGCCCTATAATTCACCCCTCCACTTT. It yields the protein CASSLGSRGRPYNSPLHF.

The chain couples TRBV12-3 or TRBV12-4 to TRBJ1-5; 11 nucleotides align to TRBD1. V lost 6 bases to trimming and J lost 5 bases; unmatched junction nucleotides: 9. The CDR3 extends over 16 amino acids. The CDR3 region has the DNA TGTGCCAGCAGAAACTTACCGGGACAGGGGGATCAGCCCCAGCATTTT. Translating gives CASRNLPGQGDQPQHF.

The chain employs TRBV5-4 and TRBJ2-1, with 7 bases that match TRBD2. This CDR3 has 13 amino acids. In germline, CDR1 is SGHNT, CDR2 YYREEE (reference sequence). V lost 4 bases, J lost 7 bases, and 5 bases stayed unmatched. The CDR3 reads CASSAGLNNEQFF. DNA of the CDR3: TGTGCCAGCAGCGCGGGACTAAATAATGAGCAGTTCTTC.

This chain uses TRBV19 with TRBJ2-2; D may be TRBD2 (7 bases). Trimming shortened V by 8 bases and J by 4 bases, and 17 bases separated the two germline ends. In germline, CDR1 is LNHDA, CDR2 SQIVND (reference sequence). CDR3 length: 15 residues. The CDR3 bases are TGTGCCAGTCATAGGGGGGGCTCAGGCACCGGGGAGCTGTTTTTT. Amino acid sequence: CASHRGGSGTGELFF.

V gene TRBV7-2 combines with J gene TRBJ2-3; 11 nucleotides align to TRBD2. The CDR3 is made up of 16 amino acids. Losses at the gene ends were 5 bases for V and 2 bases for J; bases not matched to a gene: 6. The germline V gene encodes CDR1 SGHTA and CDR2 FQGNSA. The CDR3 protein is CASSKGTSGVTDTQYF. In DNA form, the CDR3 reads TGTGCCAGCAGCAAAGGGACTAGCGGTGTCACAGATACGCAGTATTTT.

This clonotype was seen only a few times. The chain is built from TRBV12-3 or TRBV12-4 and TRBJ1-1; the D is unclear. V lost 3 bases and J lost 4, with 9 bases in between. The CDR3 loop spans 13 amino acids. CDR3 coding DNA: TGTGCCAGCAGTTTGGGAGGCTCCACTGAAGCTTTCTTT. Translating gives CASSLGGSTEAFF.

The V gene is TRBV30, the J gene TRBJ1-1; no clear D. CDR1 and CDR2 from the germline V gene are GTSNPN and SVGIG (reference sequence). The CDR3 is made up of 11 amino acids. V dropped 3 bases and J dropped 10 bases, with 12 bases sitting between them. This CDR3 is CAWSLQTRAFF. CDR3 coding DNA: TGTGCCTGGAGCCTCCAGACGAGAGCTTTCTTT.

The chain joins TRBV6-2 or TRBV6-3 to TRBJ2-5, with 12 positions matching TRBD2. V dropped 2 bases and J dropped 5; count of bases not matched to a gene: 9. Germline V gives CDR1 MNHEY, CDR2 SVGEGT. The CDR3 has 17 residues. This CDR3 is CASSYGKTSGGRETQYF. CDR3 coding DNA: TGTGCCAGCAGTTACGGGAAGACTAGCGGGGGACGGGAGACCCAGTACTTC.

This clonotype occurred a few times. The chain carries TRBV20-1 and TRBJ2-7, with 12 bases that match TRBD2. Per the germline V gene, CDR1 is DFQATT and CDR2 is SNEGSKA (reference sequence). Trimming at V came to 6 bases and at J to 3 bases, leaving 6 bases not matched to a gene. CDR3 length: 14 amino acids. The CDR3: CSAQTSGGNYEQYF. CDR3 in DNA: TGCAGTGCCCAGACTAGCGGGGGAAACTACGAGCAGTACTTC.

Within the sample, this clonotype is medium-sized. The V call is TRBV6-1, the J call TRBJ1-1; D uncertain. The germline V gene has CDR1 MNHNS and CDR2 SASEGT. The V and J ends lost 7 bases and 5 bases respectively, with 8 bases between them. The CDR3 covers 11 residues. CDR3 loop: CASIRETEAFF. DNA for the CDR3: TGTGCCAGCATTAGGGAGACTGAAGCTTTCTTT.

Remarks on this clonotype: This may be a read error: a much more frequent sequence differs by one nucleotide. The rearrangement joins TRBV20-1 to TRBJ1-5; D is uncertain. CDR1 is DFQATT, CDR2 SNEGSKA, per germline (reference sequence). The germline V and J ends were trimmed by 3 bases and 10 bases, with 16 bases remaining between them. The CDR3 has 13 amino acids. The chain's CDR3 is CSASGVRNEPQHF. The CDR3 DNA is TGCAGTGCTAGTGGTGTACGCAATGAACCCCAGCATTTT.

The rearrangement joins TRBV27 to TRBJ2-5, with D possibly called TRBD1 or TRBD2 (5 bases each). V dropped 4 bases and J dropped 6 bases, with 18 bases sitting between them. The CDR3 runs 15 residues. The germline V gene encodes CDR1 MNHEY and CDR2 SMNVEV (reference sequence). CDR3 residues: CASSSGTGGGKTQYF. The CDR3 region has the DNA TGTGCCAGCAGTTCAGGGACGGGCGGTGGGAAGACCCAGTACTTC.

This clonotype was seen once. The rearrangement joins TRBV6-4 to TRBJ2-2; D remains unclear. V was pared by 7 bases and J by 0 bases, with 6 bases between. CDR1 and CDR2 (germline): MRHNA, SNTAGT. This CDR3 is built from 13 residues. CDR3 nucleotides: TGTGCCAGCATGCCCGCGAACACCGGGGAGCTGTTTTTT. It encodes CASMPANTGELFF.

This chain joins TRBV11-2 and TRBJ2-5, with 9 bases that match TRBD2. V trimming: 6 bases; J trimming: 1 base; junction bases outside the gene matches: 9. Germline CDR1 reads SGHAT; CDR2 reads FQNNGV. This CDR3 has 16 residues. As DNA, the CDR3 is TGTGCCAGCAGTTTGTTCGCGGGGGGGCCCCAAGAGACCCAGTACTTC. Its protein is CASSLFAGGPQETQYF.

This clonotype was detected a few times. This chain links TRBV7-6 with TRBJ2-3; possibly TRBD2 for D (5 bases). The CDR3 has 16 amino acids. The germline V gene has CDR1 SGHVS and CDR2 FNYEAQ. The germline V and J ends were trimmed by 1 base and 8 bases, with 19 bases remaining between them. This chain's CDR3 is CASSLGTHPGEGTQYF. In DNA, the CDR3 is TGTGCCAGCAGCTTAGGGACGCACCCCGGGGAAGGTACGCAGTATTTT.

The chain is built from TRBV11-1 and TRBJ1-1, with D uncertain. Per germline, CDR1 SGHAT and CDR2 FQDESV (reference sequence). The CDR3 sequence is 14 residues long. V lost 1 base and J 4 bases, leaving 10 bases between the germline ends. In nucleotides, the CDR3 is TGTGCCAGCAGCTTAGGGGCCTCGGGCACTGAAGCTTTCTTT. Amino acids: CASSLGASGTEAFF.

V gene TRBV7-9 combines with J gene TRBJ2-1; no reliable D call. Germline values: CDR1 SEHNR, CDR2 FQNEAQ (reference sequence). The CDR3 contains 12 residues. V dropped 5 bases and J dropped 7 bases, with 9 bases sitting between them. The CDR3 here is CASSARRNEQFF. CDR3 coding DNA: TGTGCCAGCAGCGCCCGACGGAATGAGCAGTTCTTC.